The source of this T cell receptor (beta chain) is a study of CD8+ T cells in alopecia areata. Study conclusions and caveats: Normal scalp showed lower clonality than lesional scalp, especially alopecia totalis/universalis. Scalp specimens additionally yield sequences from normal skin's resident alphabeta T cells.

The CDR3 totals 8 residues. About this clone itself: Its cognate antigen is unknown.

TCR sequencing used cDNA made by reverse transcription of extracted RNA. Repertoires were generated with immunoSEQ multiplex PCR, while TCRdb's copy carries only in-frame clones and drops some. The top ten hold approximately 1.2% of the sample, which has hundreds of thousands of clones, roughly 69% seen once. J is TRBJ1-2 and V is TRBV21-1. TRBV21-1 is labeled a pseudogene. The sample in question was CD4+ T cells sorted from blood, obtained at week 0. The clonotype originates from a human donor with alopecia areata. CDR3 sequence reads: CASSKVDF. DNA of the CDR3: TGTGCCAGCAGCAAAGTAGACTTC.